Listed below are T cell receptor beta chains from one sample, sequenced in a study of metastatic and nonmetastatic thyroid tumors. TCRdb re-called the PCR reads through MiXCR. The data contain several thousand clones, about 15% of them singletons. Sequenced: blood. Source of these receptors: a female donor with papillary thyroid cancer or a benign thyroid nodule (not recorded which). Some clones in this sample may be carry-over from other donors' samples. The CDR3 runs from the conserved cysteine through the conserved F or W. The D gene is left open where the match is weak. The size field is filled for only some rows; it gives once, few, many or a size class.

len: 16; abundance: NA; v_gene: TRBV6-5; j_gene: TRBJ2-2; d_gene: NA; CDR3nt: TGTGCCAGCAGTCCTCGAAGGGGGTCGAACACCGGGGAGCTGTTTTTT; CDR3aa: CASSPRRGSNTGELFF
len: 13; abundance: NA; v_gene: TRBV6-1; j_gene: TRBJ1-1; d_gene: NA; CDR3nt: TGTGCCAGCAGTCCTACTGGGTCAGGGGAAGCTTTCTTT; CDR3aa: CASSPTGSGEAFF
len: 13; abundance: medium-sized; v_gene: TRBV12-3/TRBV12-4; j_gene: TRBJ2-7; d_gene: TRBD2; CDR3nt: TGTGCCAGCAGTTTAGGGGGACTAGTCGAGCAGTACTTC; CDR3aa: CASSLGGLVEQYF
len: 13; abundance: few; v_gene: TRBV29-1; j_gene: TRBJ2-5; d_gene: TRBD1; CDR3nt: TGCAGCGTGGGGGACAGGTACCAAGAGACCCAGTACTTC; CDR3aa: CSVGDRYQETQYF
len: 15; abundance: NA; v_gene: TRBV15; j_gene: TRBJ2-3; d_gene: TRBD2; CDR3nt: TGTGCCACCAGCAGAGGTAGCGGGAGCGCAGATACGCAGTATTTT; CDR3aa: CATSRGSGSADTQYF
len: 15; abundance: few; v_gene: TRBV6-1; j_gene: TRBJ1-5; d_gene: TRBD1; CDR3nt: TGTGCCAGCAGCTCAGGGGGGGGTGTCAATCAGCCCCAACATTTT; CDR3aa: CASSSGGGVNQPQHF
len: 14; abundance: medium-sized; v_gene: TRBV2; j_gene: TRBJ1-2; d_gene: TRBD1; CDR3nt: TGTGCCAGCAATCCGACAGGGGAGGGCTATGGCTACACCTTC; CDR3aa: CASNPTGEGYGYTF
len: 14; abundance: many; v_gene: TRBV3-1; j_gene: TRBJ1-1; d_gene: NA; CDR3nt: TGTGCCAGCAGCCAATGGGGGTCCAGCACTGAAGCTTTCTTT; CDR3aa: CASSQWGSSTEAFF
len: 15; abundance: medium-sized; v_gene: TRBV10-3; j_gene: TRBJ2-5; d_gene: NA; CDR3nt: TGTGCCATCAGTGTAAGCCGGGGACTCCAAGAGACCCAGTACTTC; CDR3aa: CAISVSRGLQETQYF
len: 13; abundance: NA; v_gene: TRBV18; j_gene: TRBJ1-2; d_gene: TRBD1; CDR3nt: TGTGCCAGCTCAGGACAGGGGGGTTATGGCTACACCTTC; CDR3aa: CASSGQGGYGYTF
len: 11; abundance: NA; v_gene: TRBV11-2; j_gene: TRBJ2-5; d_gene: NA; CDR3nt: TGTGCCAACAGCTTCGTAGAGACCCAGTACTTC; CDR3aa: CANSFVETQYF
len: 14; abundance: many; v_gene: TRBV7-3; j_gene: TRBJ2-2; d_gene: NA; CDR3nt: TGTGCCAGCAGCTCAGGGTTTAACACCGGGGAGCTGTTTTTT; CDR3aa: CASSSGFNTGELFF
len: 14; abundance: medium-sized; v_gene: TRBV11-2; j_gene: TRBJ1-6; d_gene: NA; CDR3nt: TGTGCCAGCAGCTTAATAGGGATGAATTCACCCCTCCACTTT; CDR3aa: CASSLIGMNSPLHF
len: 13; abundance: medium-sized; v_gene: TRBV6-1; j_gene: TRBJ2-7; d_gene: NA; CDR3nt: TGTGCCAGCAGTGTCGACGCCGACTACGAGCAGTACTTC; CDR3aa: CASSVDADYEQYF
len: 14; abundance: many; v_gene: TRBV18; j_gene: TRBJ1-1; d_gene: TRBD1; CDR3nt: TGTGCCAGCTCACCAGGGACAGGGGGAACTGAAGCTTTCTTT; CDR3aa: CASSPGTGGTEAFF
len: 18; abundance: many; v_gene: TRBV4-1; j_gene: TRBJ1-4; d_gene: TRBD1; CDR3nt: TGCGCCAGCAGCCGCTTAGGGGGTACAGGGGGCGCGGGTGAAAAACTGTTTTTT; CDR3aa: CASSRLGGTGGAGEKLFF
len: 16; abundance: many; v_gene: TRBV5-1; j_gene: TRBJ2-2; d_gene: TRBD2; CDR3nt: TGCGCCAGCAGTCGACGAGCGGGAGGCAACACCGGGGAGCTGTTTTTT; CDR3aa: CASSRRAGGNTGELFF
len: 14; abundance: medium-sized; v_gene: TRBV27; j_gene: TRBJ2-7; d_gene: TRBD1; CDR3nt: TGTGCCAGCAGGCCACAGGGGGTTACCTACGAGCAGTACTTC; CDR3aa: CASRPQGVTYEQYF
len: 14; abundance: medium-sized; v_gene: TRBV7-2; j_gene: TRBJ2-2; d_gene: NA; CDR3nt: TGTGCCAGCAGCCCTCCGGTAGGCAGCGGGGAGCTGTTTTTT; CDR3aa: CASSPPVGSGELFF
len: 14; abundance: NA; v_gene: TRBV6-1; j_gene: TRBJ1-1; d_gene: NA; CDR3nt: TGTGCCAGCAGTGAAGGGGGGGGCCACACTGAAGCTTTCTTT; CDR3aa: CASSEGGGHTEAFF
len: 15; abundance: medium-sized; v_gene: TRBV5-5; j_gene: TRBJ1-6; d_gene: TRBD1; CDR3nt: TGTGCCAGCAGCTTGTCGGGACAGGGGGAGTCACCCCTCCACTTT; CDR3aa: CASSLSGQGESPLHF
len: 16; abundance: NA; v_gene: TRBV4-3; j_gene: TRBJ2-3; d_gene: NA; CDR3nt: TGCTCCAGCATCCTCCGAGTGACTACACGTACAGATACGCAGTATTTT; CDR3aa: CSSILRVTTRTDTQYF
len: 14; abundance: NA; v_gene: TRBV11-2; j_gene: TRBJ2-1; d_gene: NA; CDR3nt: TGTGCCAGCAGCCTCGGGCAGGGTGGGCATGAGCAGTTCTTC; CDR3aa: CASSLGQGGHEQFF
len: 13; abundance: few; v_gene: TRBV12-3/TRBV12-4; j_gene: TRBJ1-5; d_gene: NA; CDR3nt: TGTGCCAGCAGTTTATTAGGGAATCAGCCCCAGCATTTT; CDR3aa: CASSLLGNQPQHF
len: 14; abundance: medium-sized; v_gene: TRBV12-3/TRBV12-4; j_gene: TRBJ1-5; d_gene: NA; CDR3nt: TGTGCCAGCAGCCCAACGGGTGGGGCTCGGCCCCAGCATTTT; CDR3aa: CASSPTGGARPQHF
len: 12; abundance: many; v_gene: TRBV20-1; j_gene: TRBJ2-3; d_gene: NA; CDR3nt: TGCAGTATCCGGAGGGCCAGCGATACGCAGTATTTT; CDR3aa: CSIRRASDTQYF
len: 14; abundance: NA; v_gene: TRBV28; j_gene: TRBJ1-4; d_gene: NA; CDR3nt: TGTGCCAGCATCCTCCAGTGGGCGCGTGAAAAACTGTTTTTT; CDR3aa: CASILQWAREKLFF
len: 12; abundance: NA; v_gene: TRBV2; j_gene: TRBJ2-7; d_gene: NA; CDR3nt: TGTGCCAGCGGTAACGGACCCTACGAGCAGTACTTC; CDR3aa: CASGNGPYEQYF
len: 15; abundance: medium-sized; v_gene: TRBV12-3/TRBV12-4; j_gene: TRBJ2-7; d_gene: NA; CDR3nt: TGTGCCAGCAGTTTGAGGGAACTGAGCTCCTACGAGCAGTACTTC; CDR3aa: CASSLRELSSYEQYF
len: 13; abundance: NA; v_gene: TRBV7-3; j_gene: TRBJ2-2; d_gene: NA; CDR3nt: TGTGCCAGCAGCTTGGCAGGGACCGGGGAGCTGTTTTTT; CDR3aa: CASSLAGTGELFF
len: 15; abundance: many; v_gene: TRBV20-1; j_gene: TRBJ2-7; d_gene: TRBD2; CDR3nt: TGCAGTCCTCGGAGGGGTCTAGCGGACGCCTACGAGCAGTACTTC; CDR3aa: CSPRRGLADAYEQYF
len: 13; abundance: NA; v_gene: TRBV10-2; j_gene: TRBJ2-2; d_gene: TRBD2; CDR3nt: TGCGCCAGCAATAGCGGGGGTGCCGGGGAGCTGTTTTTC; CDR3aa: CASNSGGAGELFF
len: 16; abundance: many; v_gene: TRBV7-9; j_gene: TRBJ2-3; d_gene: TRBD2; CDR3nt: TGTGCCAGCAGCTCCGGTTCGTTAGCGGGAACAGATACGCAGTATTTT; CDR3aa: CASSSGSLAGTDTQYF
len: 15; abundance: medium-sized; v_gene: TRBV12-3/TRBV12-4; j_gene: TRBJ2-1; d_gene: NA; CDR3nt: TGTGCCAGCAGTTTAAAGGGTAGCGGTCACAATGAGCAGTTCTTC; CDR3aa: CASSLKGSGHNEQFF
len: 13; abundance: medium-sized; v_gene: TRBV20-1; j_gene: TRBJ1-2; d_gene: NA; CDR3nt: TGCAGTGCCCACACTGACTCGTTTCGGGGCTACACCTTC; CDR3aa: CSAHTDSFRGYTF
len: 12; abundance: many; v_gene: TRBV20-1; j_gene: TRBJ2-1; d_gene: NA; CDR3nt: TGCAGTGCTAACCGGGCCAACAATGAGCAGTTCTTC; CDR3aa: CSANRANNEQFF
len: 14; abundance: few; v_gene: TRBV27; j_gene: TRBJ2-2; d_gene: NA; CDR3nt: TGTGCCAGCAGTTTAACCCAGAACACCGGGGAGCTGTTTTTT; CDR3aa: CASSLTQNTGELFF
len: 12; abundance: many; v_gene: TRBV20-1; j_gene: TRBJ2-5; d_gene: TRBD1; CDR3nt: TGCAGTGCCGCGACAGGGGGAGAGACCCAGTACTTC; CDR3aa: CSAATGGETQYF
len: 15; abundance: NA; v_gene: TRBV19; j_gene: TRBJ1-1; d_gene: TRBD1; CDR3nt: TGTGCCAGTAGTATCACAGGGGTTATGAACACTGAAGCTTTCTTT; CDR3aa: CASSITGVMNTEAFF
len: 16; abundance: medium-sized; v_gene: TRBV6-5; j_gene: TRBJ1-6; d_gene: NA; CDR3nt: TGTGCCAGCAGTTACGAGGGCGCTCCCGGGAATTCACCCCTCCACTTT; CDR3aa: CASSYEGAPGNSPLHF
len: 12; abundance: NA; v_gene: TRBV14; j_gene: TRBJ1-2; d_gene: NA; CDR3nt: TGTGCCAGCAGCCAAGACGGGTATGGCTACACCTTC; CDR3aa: CASSQDGYGYTF
len: 14; abundance: medium-sized; v_gene: TRBV27; j_gene: TRBJ1-2; d_gene: NA; CDR3nt: TGTGCCACCTCGTCGAGAGGGATGGTCGGTGGCTACACCTTC; CDR3aa: CATSSRGMVGGYTF
len: 13; abundance: medium-sized; v_gene: TRBV6-1; j_gene: TRBJ1-1; d_gene: NA; CDR3nt: TGTGCCAGCATTACCAGCCGAAACACTGAAGCTTTCTTT; CDR3aa: CASITSRNTEAFF
len: 13; abundance: NA; v_gene: TRBV6-1; j_gene: TRBJ2-3; d_gene: NA; CDR3nt: TGTGCCAGCAGCCGGGGACACACAGATACGCAGTATTTT; CDR3aa: CASSRGHTDTQYF
len: 15; abundance: many; v_gene: TRBV5-4; j_gene: TRBJ1-2; d_gene: TRBD1; CDR3nt: TGTGCCAGCAGCCCAGAAGGGGCAGGGACAGTAGGCTACACCTTC; CDR3aa: CASSPEGAGTVGYTF
len: 15; abundance: NA; v_gene: TRBV7-3; j_gene: TRBJ2-1; d_gene: NA; CDR3nt: TGTGCCAGCAGCCCCTTTGTTGGCTCCTACAATGAGCAGTTCTTC; CDR3aa: CASSPFVGSYNEQFF
len: 15; abundance: many; v_gene: TRBV3-1; j_gene: TRBJ2-1; d_gene: TRBD2; CDR3nt: TGTGCCAGCAGCCTAGCGGGGGACTACGGCGATGAGCAGTTCTTC; CDR3aa: CASSLAGDYGDEQFF
len: 14; abundance: medium-sized; v_gene: TRBV4-2; j_gene: TRBJ1-4; d_gene: NA; CDR3nt: TGTGCCAGCAGCCGGGGAATCGGGGATGAAAAACTGTTTTTT; CDR3aa: CASSRGIGDEKLFF
len: 14; abundance: many; v_gene: TRBV18; j_gene: TRBJ2-7; d_gene: TRBD1; CDR3nt: TGTGCCAGCTCACCACGCCAGGGGGTCTACGAGCAGTACTTC; CDR3aa: CASSPRQGVYEQYF
len: 13; abundance: NA; v_gene: TRBV7-9; j_gene: TRBJ1-3; d_gene: NA; CDR3nt: TGTGCCAGCAGCTACGGACAGGGAAACACCATATATTTT; CDR3aa: CASSYGQGNTIYF
len: 14; abundance: medium-sized; v_gene: TRBV7-2; j_gene: TRBJ1-2; d_gene: NA; CDR3nt: TGTGCCAGCAGCTTAGAGTGGGGGCCTCGGGGCTACACCTTC; CDR3aa: CASSLEWGPRGYTF
len: 15; abundance: medium-sized; v_gene: TRBV6-1; j_gene: TRBJ2-7; d_gene: NA; CDR3nt: TGTGCCAGCAGCGACGGGGTGGTGCAGGGGGGCGAGCAGTACTTC; CDR3aa: CASSDGVVQGGEQYF
len: 15; abundance: NA; v_gene: TRBV7-2; j_gene: TRBJ2-7; d_gene: TRBD1; CDR3nt: TGTGCCAGCAGCACCTGGGACAGGGGATTCGACGAGCAGTACTTC; CDR3aa: CASSTWDRGFDEQYF
len: 14; abundance: many; v_gene: TRBV20-1; j_gene: TRBJ2-5; d_gene: NA; CDR3nt: TGCAGTGCTAGAGATCGAGGCACCCAAGAGACCCAGTACTTC; CDR3aa: CSARDRGTQETQYF
len: 17; abundance: NA; v_gene: TRBV2; j_gene: TRBJ1-5; d_gene: NA; CDR3nt: TGTGCCAGCAGTGAAGCTTTTGTCCCTGGTGGGAGTCAGCCCCAGCATTTT; CDR3aa: CASSEAFVPGGSQPQHF
len: 14; abundance: large; v_gene: TRBV15; j_gene: TRBJ2-1; d_gene: NA; CDR3nt: TGTGCCACCAGCAGAGATTGGCAGATCAATGAGCAGTTCTTC; CDR3aa: CATSRDWQINEQFF
len: 13; abundance: few; v_gene: TRBV19; j_gene: TRBJ1-2; d_gene: TRBD1; CDR3nt: TGTGCCAGCACCGGACAGGGGTACTATGGCTACACCTTC; CDR3aa: CASTGQGYYGYTF
len: 12; abundance: medium-sized; v_gene: TRBV3-1; j_gene: TRBJ1-2; d_gene: NA; CDR3nt: TGTGCCAGCAGCTCCTGGGACTATGGCTACACCTTC; CDR3aa: CASSSWDYGYTF
len: 14; abundance: many; v_gene: TRBV5-1; j_gene: TRBJ1-1; d_gene: TRBD1; CDR3nt: TGCGCCAGCAGCACTACGGACAGGGGTGCTGAAGCTTTCTTT; CDR3aa: CASSTTDRGAEAFF
len: 16; abundance: NA; v_gene: TRBV19; j_gene: TRBJ2-7; d_gene: TRBD2; CDR3nt: TGTGCCAGTAGTAACCACGGGACTAGAAGGGGATACGAGCAGTACTTC; CDR3aa: CASSNHGTRRGYEQYF